This T cell receptor (beta chain) emerged from a study of CD8 T cells in ankylosing spondylitis. In TCRdb, the 5' RACE reads were re-called with MiXCR into one record per CDR3 protein. The data contain roughly 120,000 distinct CDR3 sequences, around 13% of them singletons. The receptor was isolated from a female donor with ankylosing spondylitis or in good health (not recorded which). The material sequenced was blood, either unsorted or a sorted T cell fraction (not recorded which).

The CDR3 region is CSAKGLAIETQYF. CDR3 coding DNA: TGCAGTGCCAAAGGGCTTGCCATAGAGACCCAGTACTTC. V and J are TRBV20-1 and TRBJ2-5; D is undetermined. Trimming left V 6 bases short and J 4 bases short, with 15 bases between. This CDR3 has 13 amino acids. The V gene's germline CDR1 is DFQATT and CDR2 SNEGSKA (reference sequence).